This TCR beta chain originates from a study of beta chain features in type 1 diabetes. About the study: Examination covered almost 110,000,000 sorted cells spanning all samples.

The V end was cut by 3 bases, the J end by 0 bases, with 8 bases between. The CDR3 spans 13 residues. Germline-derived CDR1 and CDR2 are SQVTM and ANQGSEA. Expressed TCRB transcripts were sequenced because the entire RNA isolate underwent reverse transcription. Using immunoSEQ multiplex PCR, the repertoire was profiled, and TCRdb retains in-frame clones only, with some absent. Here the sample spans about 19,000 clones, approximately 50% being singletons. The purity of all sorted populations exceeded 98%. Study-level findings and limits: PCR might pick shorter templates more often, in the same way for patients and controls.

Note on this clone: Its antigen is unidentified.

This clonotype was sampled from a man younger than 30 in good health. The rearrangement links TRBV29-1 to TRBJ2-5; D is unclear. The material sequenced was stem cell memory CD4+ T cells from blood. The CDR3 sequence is CSVDLEYQETQYF. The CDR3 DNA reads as TGCAGCGTTGATCTTGAGTACCAAGAGACCCAGTACTTC.